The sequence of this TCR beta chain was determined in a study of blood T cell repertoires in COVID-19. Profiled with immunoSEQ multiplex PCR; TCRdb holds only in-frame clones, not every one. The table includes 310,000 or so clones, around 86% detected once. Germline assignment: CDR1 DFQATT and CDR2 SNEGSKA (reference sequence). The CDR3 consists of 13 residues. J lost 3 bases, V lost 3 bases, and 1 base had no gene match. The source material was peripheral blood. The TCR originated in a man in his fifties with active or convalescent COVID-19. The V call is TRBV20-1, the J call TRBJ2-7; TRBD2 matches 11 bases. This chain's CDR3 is CSASSGRGYEQYF. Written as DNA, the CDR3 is TGCAGTGCTAGTAGCGGGAGGGGCTACGAGCAGTACTTC.